This T cell receptor beta chain was sequenced during a study of molecular identifiers for immune sequencing clone quantification. Overall study context: The replicate experiment used RNA from roughly 18,000 or 92,000 naive CD8 cells. This RNA was split into five aliquots, and four of them were sequenced. Study-level findings and limits: With a barcode shared among identical TCR molecules, highly expanded clone sizes could be underestimated.

For bulk TCR libraries, previously described methods and listed TCR primers were used. TCRdb passed the PCR reads through MiXCR, listing each CDR3 protein once. The table lists 90,000 to 120,000 distinct CDR3 sequences, roughly 38% of them singletons. This clonotype was recorded a few times. Its antigen is currently unknown. The receptor comes from a human donor in good health. Some libraries in this study had Jurkat cell RNA spiked in. The sequenced material came from naive CD8+ T cells from blood, with Jurkat cell RNA spiked in. Regarding subset: FACS-sorted CD8+CD4-CCR7+CD45RA+ naive T cells.

For the CDR3, the DNA is TGTGCCAGCAGCCGGACATTCCAAGAGACCCAGTACTTC. Its translation is CASSRTFQETQYF. V gene TRBV12-3 or TRBV12-4 combines with J gene TRBJ2-5, with a tentative D call TRBD1 (5 bases). The V gene lost 6 bases and the J gene lost 1 base, with 9 bases spanning the gap. CDR3 length equals 13 residues.